The TCR beta chain under discussion was sequenced for a study of T cells in Graves' hyperthyroidism and ophthalmopathy. Amplified regions were TCR beta CDR3 sequences from RNA transcripts. First-round RT-PCR of the TCR CDR3 relied on the HTBI primer set. TCRdb re-called the multiplex PCR reads through MiXCR, storing one row per CDR3 protein. The profile shows 400,000 to 500,000 distinct CDR3 sequences, 14% to 15% of them singletons. This clonotype has ten or more counts. Its cognate antigen is unknown. Notes on the study in general: Classification by a 13 V-J model distinguished ophthalmopathy from stable hyperthyroidism. The model predicted ophthalmopathy a median 6.5 months before onset. Peripheral blood also featured most of the thyroid clonotypes expanded above 0.001.

Germline CDR1 and CDR2: WNHNN and SYGVQD (reference sequence). The CDR3 totals 14 residues. V lost 0 bases, J lost 5 bases, and 10 bases lay in between. J is TRBJ1-1 and V is TRBV10-1, with a tentative D call TRBD1 (5 bases). Sequencing was carried out using blood. This clonotype originated in a young man with Graves' ophthalmopathy. CDR3 bases: TGCGCCAGCAGTGAGTCGGGGGGGAGGACTGAAGCTTTCTTT. It codes for CASSESGGRTEAFF.